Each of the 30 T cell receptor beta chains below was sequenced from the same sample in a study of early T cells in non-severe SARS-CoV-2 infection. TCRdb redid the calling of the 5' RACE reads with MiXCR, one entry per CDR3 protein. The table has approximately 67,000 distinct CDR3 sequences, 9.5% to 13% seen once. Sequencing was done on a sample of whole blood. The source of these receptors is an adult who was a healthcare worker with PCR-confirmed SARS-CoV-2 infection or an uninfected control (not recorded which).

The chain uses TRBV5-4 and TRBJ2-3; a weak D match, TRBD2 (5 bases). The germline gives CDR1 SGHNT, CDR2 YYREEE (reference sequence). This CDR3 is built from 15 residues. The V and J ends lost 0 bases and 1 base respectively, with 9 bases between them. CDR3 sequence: CASSLGLTGTDTQYF. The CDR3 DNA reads TGTGCCAGCAGCTTGGGACTAACGGGCACAGATACGCAGTATTTT. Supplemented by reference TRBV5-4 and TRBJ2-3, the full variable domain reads ETGVTQSPTHLIKTRGQQVTLRCSSQSGHNTVSWYQQALGQGPQFIFQYYREEENGRGNFPPRFSGLQFPNYSSELNVNALELDDSALYLCASSLGLTGTDTQYFGPGTRLTVL.

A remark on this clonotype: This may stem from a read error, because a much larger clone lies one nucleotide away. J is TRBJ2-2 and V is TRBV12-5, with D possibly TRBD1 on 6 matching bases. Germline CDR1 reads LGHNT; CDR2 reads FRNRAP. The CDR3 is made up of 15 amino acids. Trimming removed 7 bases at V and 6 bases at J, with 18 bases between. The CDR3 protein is CASARTASGAGELFF. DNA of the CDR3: TGTGCTAGTGCCAGGACAGCGAGTGGGGCCGGGGAGCTGTTTTTT.

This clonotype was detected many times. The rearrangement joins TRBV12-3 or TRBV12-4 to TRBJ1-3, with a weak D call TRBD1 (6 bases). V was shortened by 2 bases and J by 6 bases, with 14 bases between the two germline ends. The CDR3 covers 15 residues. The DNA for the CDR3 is TGTGCCAGCAGTTTAAAGCTGTCAGGGGAAAACACCATATATTTT. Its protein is CASSLKLSGENTIYF.

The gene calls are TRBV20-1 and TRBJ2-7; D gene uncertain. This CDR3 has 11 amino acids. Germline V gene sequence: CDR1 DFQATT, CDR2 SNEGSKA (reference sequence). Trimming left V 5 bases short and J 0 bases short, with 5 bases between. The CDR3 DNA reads TGCAGTGCTCCGAACTCCTACGAGCAGTACTTC. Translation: CSAPNSYEQYF.

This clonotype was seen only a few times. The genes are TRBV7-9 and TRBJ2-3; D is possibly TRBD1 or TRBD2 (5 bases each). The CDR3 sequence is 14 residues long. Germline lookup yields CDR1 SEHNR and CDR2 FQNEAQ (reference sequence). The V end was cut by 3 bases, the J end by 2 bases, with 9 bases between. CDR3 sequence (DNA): TGTGCCAGCAGCTTCACGGGGACCACAGATACGCAGTATTTT. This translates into CASSFTGTTDTQYF.

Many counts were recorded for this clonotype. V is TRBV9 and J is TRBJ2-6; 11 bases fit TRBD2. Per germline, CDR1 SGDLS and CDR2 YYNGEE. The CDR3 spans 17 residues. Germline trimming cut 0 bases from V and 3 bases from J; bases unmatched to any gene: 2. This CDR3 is CASSVASGGLGANVLTF. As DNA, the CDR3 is TGTGCCAGCAGCGTAGCTAGCGGGGGGCTTGGGGCCAACGTCCTGACTTTC.

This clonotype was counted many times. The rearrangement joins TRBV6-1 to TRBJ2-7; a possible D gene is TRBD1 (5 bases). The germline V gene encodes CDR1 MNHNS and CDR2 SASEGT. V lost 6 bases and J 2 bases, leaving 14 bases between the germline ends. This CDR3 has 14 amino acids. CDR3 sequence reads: CASSITGNTYEQYF. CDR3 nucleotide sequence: TGTGCCAGCAGCATTACAGGAAACACCTACGAGCAGTACTTC.

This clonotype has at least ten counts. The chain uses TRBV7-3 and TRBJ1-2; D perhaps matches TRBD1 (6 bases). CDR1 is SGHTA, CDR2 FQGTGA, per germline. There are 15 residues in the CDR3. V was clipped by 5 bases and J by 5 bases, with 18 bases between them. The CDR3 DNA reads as TGTGCCAGCAGCCCCCAGGGGCAGGGAGGGTATGGCTACACCTTC. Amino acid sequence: CASSPQGQGGYGYTF.

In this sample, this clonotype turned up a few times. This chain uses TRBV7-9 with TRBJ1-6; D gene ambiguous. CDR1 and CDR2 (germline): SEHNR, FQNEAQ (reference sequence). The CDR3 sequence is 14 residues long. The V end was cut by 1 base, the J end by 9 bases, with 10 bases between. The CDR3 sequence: CASSLVGSSSPLHF. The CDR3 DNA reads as TGTGCCAGCAGCTTAGTAGGAAGCAGTTCACCCCTCCACTTT.

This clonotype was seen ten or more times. The CDR3 DNA sequence: TGTGCCAGCAGCTTAATTTGGGAGCTGTTTTTT. This encodes CASSLIWELFF. This rearrangement joins TRBV11-2 to TRBJ2-2; D unresolved. The length of the CDR3 is 11 residues. V was pared by 2 bases and J by 9 bases, with 4 bases between. Germline CDR1 and CDR2: SGHAT and FQNNGV.

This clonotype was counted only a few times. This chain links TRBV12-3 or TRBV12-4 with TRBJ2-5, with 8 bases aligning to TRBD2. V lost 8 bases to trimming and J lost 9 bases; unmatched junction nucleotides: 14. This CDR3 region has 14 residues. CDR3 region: CASARREAYEPQYF. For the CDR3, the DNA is TGTGCCAGCGCAAGGCGGGAGGCGTACGAGCCCCAGTACTTC.

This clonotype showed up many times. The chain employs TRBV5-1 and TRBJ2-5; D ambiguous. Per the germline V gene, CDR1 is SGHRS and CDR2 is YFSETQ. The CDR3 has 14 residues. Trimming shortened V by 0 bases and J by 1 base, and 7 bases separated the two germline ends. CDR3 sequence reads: CASSLGGAQETQYF. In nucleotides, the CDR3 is TGCGCCAGCAGCTTGGGTGGAGCCCAAGAGACCCAGTACTTC.

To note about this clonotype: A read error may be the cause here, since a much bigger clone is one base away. The CDR3 DNA sequence: TGCAGCATTTCGACAGGGGGGACTGAAGCTTTCTTT. Protein product: CSISTGGTEAFF. The J gene is TRBJ1-1, the V gene TRBV29-1; TRBD1 aligns across 9 bases. Germline V gene sequence: CDR1 SQVTM, CDR2 ANQGSEA. This CDR3 has 12 residues. V dropped 8 bases and J dropped 5; count of bases not matched to a gene: 6.

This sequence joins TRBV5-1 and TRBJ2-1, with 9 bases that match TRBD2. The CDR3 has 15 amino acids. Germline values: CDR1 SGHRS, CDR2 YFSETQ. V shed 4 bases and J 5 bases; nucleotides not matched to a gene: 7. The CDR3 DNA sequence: TGCGCCAGCAGCAAAGAGCGGGGGGCCCACAATGAGCAGTTCTTC. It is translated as CASSKERGAHNEQFF.

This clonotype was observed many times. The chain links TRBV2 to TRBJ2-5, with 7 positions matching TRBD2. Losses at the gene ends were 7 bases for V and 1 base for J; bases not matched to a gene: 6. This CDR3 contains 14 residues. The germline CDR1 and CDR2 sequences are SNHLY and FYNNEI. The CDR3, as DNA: TGTGCCAGCACCCCCAGCGGGACCCAAGAGACCCAGTACTTC. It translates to CASTPSGTQETQYF.

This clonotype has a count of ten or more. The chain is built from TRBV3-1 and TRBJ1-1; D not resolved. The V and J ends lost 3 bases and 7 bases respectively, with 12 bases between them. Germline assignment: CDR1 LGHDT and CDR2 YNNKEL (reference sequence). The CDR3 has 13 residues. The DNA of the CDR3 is TGTGCCAGCAGCCACCCTAACGGGAATGAAGCTTTCTTT. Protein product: CASSHPNGNEAFF.

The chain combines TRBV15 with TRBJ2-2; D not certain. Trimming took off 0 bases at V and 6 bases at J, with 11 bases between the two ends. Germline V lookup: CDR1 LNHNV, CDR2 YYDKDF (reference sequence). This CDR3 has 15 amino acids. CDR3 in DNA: TGTGCCACCAGCAGAGATCGGGCGTTAGCCGGGGAGCTGTTTTTT. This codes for CATSRDRALAGELFF.

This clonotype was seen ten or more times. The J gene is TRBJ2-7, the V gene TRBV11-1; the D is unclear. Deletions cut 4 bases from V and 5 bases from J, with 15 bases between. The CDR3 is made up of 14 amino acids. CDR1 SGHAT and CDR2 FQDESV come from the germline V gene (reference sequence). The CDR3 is CASSSRDPRHEQYF. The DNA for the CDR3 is TGTGCCAGCAGCTCAAGGGATCCAAGGCACGAGCAGTACTTC. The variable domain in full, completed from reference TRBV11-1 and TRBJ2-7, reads EAEVAQSPRYKITEKSQAVAFWCDPISGHATLYWYRQILGQGPELLVQFQDESVVDDSQLPKDRFSAERLKGVDSTLKIQPAELGDSAMYLCASSSRDPRHEQYFGPGTRLTVT.

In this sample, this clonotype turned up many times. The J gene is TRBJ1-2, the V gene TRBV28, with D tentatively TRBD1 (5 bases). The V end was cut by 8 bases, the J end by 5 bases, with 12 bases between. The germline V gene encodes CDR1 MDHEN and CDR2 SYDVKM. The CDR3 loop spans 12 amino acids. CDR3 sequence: CASASQGYGYTF. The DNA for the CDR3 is TGTGCCAGCGCCAGTCAGGGTTATGGCTACACCTTC.

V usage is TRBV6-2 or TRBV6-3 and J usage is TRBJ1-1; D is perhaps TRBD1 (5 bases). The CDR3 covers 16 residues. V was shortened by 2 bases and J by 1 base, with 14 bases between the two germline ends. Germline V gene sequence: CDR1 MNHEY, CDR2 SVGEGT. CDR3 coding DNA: TGTGCCAGCAGTTACCCCAAGGGACTGACGAACACTGAAGCTTTCTTT. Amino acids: CASSYPKGLTNTEAFF.

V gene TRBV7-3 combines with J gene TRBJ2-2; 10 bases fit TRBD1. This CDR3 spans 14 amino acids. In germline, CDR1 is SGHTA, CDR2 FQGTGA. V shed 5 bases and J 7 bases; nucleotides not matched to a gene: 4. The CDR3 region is CASSGTGEGGELFF. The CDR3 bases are TGTGCCAGCAGCGGGACAGGGGAAGGCGGGGAGCTGTTTTTT.

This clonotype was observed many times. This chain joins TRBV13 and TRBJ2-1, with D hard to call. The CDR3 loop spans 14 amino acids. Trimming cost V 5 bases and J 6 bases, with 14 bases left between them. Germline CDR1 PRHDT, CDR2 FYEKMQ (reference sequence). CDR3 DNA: TGTGCCAGCAGCGCCTTGACACATTCCAATGAGCAGTTCTTC. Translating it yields CASSALTHSNEQFF.

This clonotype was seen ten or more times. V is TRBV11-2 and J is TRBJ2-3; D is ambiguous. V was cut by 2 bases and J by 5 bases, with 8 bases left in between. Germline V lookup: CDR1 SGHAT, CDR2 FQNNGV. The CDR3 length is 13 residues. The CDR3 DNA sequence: TGTGCCAGCAGCTTATCGTCACTAGATACGCAGTATTTT. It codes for CASSLSSLDTQYF.

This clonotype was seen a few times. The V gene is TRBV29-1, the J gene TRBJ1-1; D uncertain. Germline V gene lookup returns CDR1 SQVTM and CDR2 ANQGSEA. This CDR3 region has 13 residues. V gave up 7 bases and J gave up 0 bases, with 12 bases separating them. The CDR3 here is CSARRELNTEAFF. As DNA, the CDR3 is TGCAGCGCCCGACGAGAGCTGAACACTGAAGCTTTCTTT.

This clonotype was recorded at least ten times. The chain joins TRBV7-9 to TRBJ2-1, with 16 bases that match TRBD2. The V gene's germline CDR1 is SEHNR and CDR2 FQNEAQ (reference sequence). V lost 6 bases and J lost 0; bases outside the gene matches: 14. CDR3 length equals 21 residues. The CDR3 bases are TGTGCCAGCAGTAAAACTGGGACTAGCGGGAGGGCCATGAGCTCCTACAATGAGCAGTTCTTC. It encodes CASSKTGTSGRAMSSYNEQFF.

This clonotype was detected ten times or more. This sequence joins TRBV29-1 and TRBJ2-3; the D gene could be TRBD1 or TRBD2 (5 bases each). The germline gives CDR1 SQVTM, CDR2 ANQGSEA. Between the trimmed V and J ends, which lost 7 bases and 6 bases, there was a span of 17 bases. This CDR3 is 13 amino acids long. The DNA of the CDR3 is TGCAGCGCGGGACGCATAAAGGGGGATACGCAGTATTTT. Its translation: CSAGRIKGDTQYF.

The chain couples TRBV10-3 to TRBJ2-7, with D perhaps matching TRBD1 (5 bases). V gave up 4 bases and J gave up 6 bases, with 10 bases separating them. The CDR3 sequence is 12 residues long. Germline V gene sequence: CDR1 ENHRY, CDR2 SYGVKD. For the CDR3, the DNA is TGTGCCATCAGTGCGGTTAGGGGCGAGCAGTACTTC. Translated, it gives CAISAVRGEQYF.

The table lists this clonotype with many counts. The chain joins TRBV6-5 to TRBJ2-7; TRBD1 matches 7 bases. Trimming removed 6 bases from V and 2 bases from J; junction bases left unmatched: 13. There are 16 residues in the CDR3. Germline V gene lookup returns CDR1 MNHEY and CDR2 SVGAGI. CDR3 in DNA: TGTGCCAGCAGCCGAGACTGGACAGGTGACACCTACGAGCAGTACTTC. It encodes CASSRDWTGDTYEQYF.

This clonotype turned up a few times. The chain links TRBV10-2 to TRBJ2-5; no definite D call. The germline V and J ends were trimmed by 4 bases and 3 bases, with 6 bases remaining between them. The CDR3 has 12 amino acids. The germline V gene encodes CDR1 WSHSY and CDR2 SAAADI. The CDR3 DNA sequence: TGCGCCAGCAGTGTGGCGGAAGAGACCCAGTACTTC. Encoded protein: CASSVAEETQYF.

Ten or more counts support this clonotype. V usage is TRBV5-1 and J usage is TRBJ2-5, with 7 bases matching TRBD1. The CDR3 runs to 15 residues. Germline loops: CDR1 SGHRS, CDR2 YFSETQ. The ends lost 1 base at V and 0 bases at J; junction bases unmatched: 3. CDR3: CASSLFGQDQETQYF. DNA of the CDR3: TGCGCCAGCAGCTTGTTCGGACAGGACCAAGAGACCCAGTACTTC. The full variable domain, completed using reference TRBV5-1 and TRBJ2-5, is KAGVTQTPRYLIKTRGQQVTLSCSPISGHRSVSWYQQTPGQGLQFLFEYFSETQRNKGNFPGRFSGRQFSNSRSEMNVSTLELGDSALYLCASSLFGQDQETQYFGPGTRLLVL.